A selection of T cell receptor beta chains follows, all from one sample in a study of shared clonotypes between healthy human individuals. The method was immunoSEQ multiplex PCR; TCRdb's version includes in-frame clones alone and lacks a portion of them. The sample shows roughly 550,000 clones, around 95% of them seen only once. Sequencing used naive CD8+ T cells sorted from blood. All receptors come from a woman between 25 and 40 years old in good health. The CDR3 runs from the conserved cysteine through the conserved F or W. Each record gives: J gene, V gene, CDR3 protein.

j_call: TRBJ1-5; v_call: TRBV27; cdr3_aa: CASKGRPDSNQPQHF
j_call: TRBJ2-7; v_call: TRBV2; cdr3_aa: CASSDSPGTESYEQYF
j_call: TRBJ2-1; v_call: TRBV28; cdr3_aa: CASSLVSELSSYNEQFF
j_call: TRBJ1-4; v_call: TRBV9; cdr3_aa: CASNVEGRGEKLFF
j_call: TRBJ2-7; v_call: TRBV4-2; cdr3_aa: CASSASGFSYEQYF
j_call: TRBJ2-7; v_call: TRBV15; cdr3_aa: CATSPDRGNWEQYF
j_call: -; v_call: TRBV20-1; cdr3_aa: CSAMGSYEQYF
j_call: TRBJ2-1; v_call: TRBV5-8; cdr3_aa: CASSLHISGDEQFF
j_call: TRBJ2-7; v_call: TRBV7-8; cdr3_aa: CASSSGGQPEEYF
j_call: TRBJ1-3; v_call: TRBV7-2; cdr3_aa: CASSLMGGGNTIYF
j_call: TRBJ2-2; v_call: TRBV29-1; cdr3_aa: CSVERANTGELFF
j_call: TRBJ1-1; v_call: TRBV28; cdr3_aa: CASSLGADTEAFF
j_call: TRBJ2-1; v_call: TRBV5-1; cdr3_aa: CASSLPVSSYNEQFF
j_call: TRBJ2-3; v_call: TRBV19; cdr3_aa: CASSIEPGTSAQYF
j_call: TRBJ1-1; v_call: TRBV27; cdr3_aa: CASSLGPGGGLAEAFF
j_call: TRBJ2-2; v_call: TRBV11-2; cdr3_aa: CASSLLGYTGVSGELFF
j_call: TRBJ2-1; v_call: TRBV2; cdr3_aa: CASSEGTLGYNEQFF
j_call: TRBJ1-4; v_call: TRBV28; cdr3_aa: CASSFRTGDEKLFF
j_call: TRBJ2-7; v_call: TRBV4-1; cdr3_aa: CASSPNRGFHEQYF
j_call: TRBJ2-1; v_call: TRBV19; cdr3_aa: CASSILQGAYNEQFF
j_call: TRBJ2-7; v_call: TRBV4-1; cdr3_aa: CASSPTLGYEQYF
j_call: TRBJ2-7; v_call: TRBV10-3; cdr3_aa: CATSWGDYEQYF
j_call: TRBJ2-7; v_call: TRBV28; cdr3_aa: CASSPGAGPDEQYF
j_call: TRBJ2-7; v_call: TRBV27; cdr3_aa: CASSFTGTGTYEQYF
j_call: TRBJ1-1; v_call: TRBV11-2; cdr3_aa: CASSWTVDTEAFF
j_call: TRBJ1-1; v_call: TRBV19; cdr3_aa: CASSISGVLNAFF
j_call: TRBJ2-3; v_call: TRBV5-1; cdr3_aa: CASSHRQDTTDTQYF
j_call: TRBJ2-1; v_call: TRBV2; cdr3_aa: CASSPPNNEQFF
j_call: TRBJ1-3; v_call: TRBV7-9; cdr3_aa: CASSWQGYGNTIYF
j_call: TRBJ2-4; v_call: TRBV2; cdr3_aa: CASLQSLVAKNIQYF
j_call: TRBJ2-7; v_call: TRBV5-4; cdr3_aa: CASSFSGVPWEQYF